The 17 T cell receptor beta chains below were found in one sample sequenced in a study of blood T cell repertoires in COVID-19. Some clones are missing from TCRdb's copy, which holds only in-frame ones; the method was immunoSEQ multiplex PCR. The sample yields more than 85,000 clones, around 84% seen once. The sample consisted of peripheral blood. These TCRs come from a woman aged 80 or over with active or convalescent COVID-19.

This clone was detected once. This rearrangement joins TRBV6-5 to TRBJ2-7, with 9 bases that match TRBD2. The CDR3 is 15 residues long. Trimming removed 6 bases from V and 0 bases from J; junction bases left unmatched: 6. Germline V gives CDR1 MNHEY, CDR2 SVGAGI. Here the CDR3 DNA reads TGTGCCAGCAGACCCCTAGCGGGGACCTCCTACGAGCAGTACTTC. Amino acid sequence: CASRPLAGTSYEQYF.

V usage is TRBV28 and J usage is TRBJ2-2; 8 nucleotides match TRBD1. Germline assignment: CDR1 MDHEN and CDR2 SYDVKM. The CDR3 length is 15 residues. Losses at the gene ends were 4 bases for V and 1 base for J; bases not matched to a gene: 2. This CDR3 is CASSSGQGNTGELFF. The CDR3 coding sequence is TGTGCCAGCAGTTCCGGACAGGGGAACACCGGGGAGCTGTTTTTT.

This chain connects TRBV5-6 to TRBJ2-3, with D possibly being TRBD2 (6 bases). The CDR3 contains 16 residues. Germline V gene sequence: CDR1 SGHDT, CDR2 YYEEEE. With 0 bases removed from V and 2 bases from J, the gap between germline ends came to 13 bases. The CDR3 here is CASSLAGTLITDTQYF. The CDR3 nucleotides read TGTGCCAGCAGCTTGGCCGGGACTTTAATCACAGATACGCAGTATTTT.

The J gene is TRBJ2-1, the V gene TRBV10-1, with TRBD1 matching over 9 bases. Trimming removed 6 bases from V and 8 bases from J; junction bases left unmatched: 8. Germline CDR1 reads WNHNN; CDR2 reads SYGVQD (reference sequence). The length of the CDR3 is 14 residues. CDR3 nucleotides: TGCGCCAGCAGAAGACAGGGGGATAACGATGAGCAGTTCTTC. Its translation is CASRRQGDNDEQFF.

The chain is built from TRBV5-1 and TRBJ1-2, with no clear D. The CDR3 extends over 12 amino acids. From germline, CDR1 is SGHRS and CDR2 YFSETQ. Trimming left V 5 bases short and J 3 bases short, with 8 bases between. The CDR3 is CASRGSDYGYTF. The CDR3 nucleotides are TGCGCCAGCAGAGGGAGCGACTATGGCTACACCTTC.

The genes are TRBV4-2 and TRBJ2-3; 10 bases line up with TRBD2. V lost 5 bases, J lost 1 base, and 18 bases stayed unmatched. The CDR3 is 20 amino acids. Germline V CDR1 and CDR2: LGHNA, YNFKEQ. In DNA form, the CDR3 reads TGTGCCAGCAGCTTAACCGGGACTAGCGACGACAACTGGGGCACAGATACGCAGTATTTT. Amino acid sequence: CASSLTGTSDDNWGTDTQYF.

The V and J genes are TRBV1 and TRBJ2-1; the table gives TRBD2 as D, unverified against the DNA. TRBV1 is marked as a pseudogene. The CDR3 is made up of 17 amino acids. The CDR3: CTSSQDLATSGSGEQFF. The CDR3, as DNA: TGCACCAGCAGCCAAGATCTTGCGACTAGCGGGAGTGGTGAGCAGTTCTTC.

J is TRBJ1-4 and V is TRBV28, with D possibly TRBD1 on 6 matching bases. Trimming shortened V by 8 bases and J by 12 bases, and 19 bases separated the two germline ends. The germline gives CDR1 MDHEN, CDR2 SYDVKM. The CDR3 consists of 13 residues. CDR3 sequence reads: CASVGGPPLELFF. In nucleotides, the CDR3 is TGTGCCAGCGTAGGGGGTCCCCCTTTAGAACTGTTTTTT.

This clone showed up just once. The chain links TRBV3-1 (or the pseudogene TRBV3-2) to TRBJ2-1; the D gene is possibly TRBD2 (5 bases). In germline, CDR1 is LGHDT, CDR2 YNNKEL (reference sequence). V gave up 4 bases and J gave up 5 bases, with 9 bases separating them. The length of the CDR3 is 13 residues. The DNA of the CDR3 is TGTGCCAGCAGCCTGGTCGGGGACAATGAGCAGTTCTTC. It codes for CASSLVGDNEQFF.

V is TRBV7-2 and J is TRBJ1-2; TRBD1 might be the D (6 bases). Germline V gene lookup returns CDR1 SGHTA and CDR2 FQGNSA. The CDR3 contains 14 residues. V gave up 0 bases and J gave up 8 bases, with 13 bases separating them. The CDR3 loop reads CASSLARGIGGYTF. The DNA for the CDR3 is TGTGCCAGCAGCTTAGCGAGGGGGATAGGGGGCTACACCTTC.

The CDR3 loop is CASSLEGDGREAFF. CDR3 nucleotides: TGCGCCAGCAGCTTGGAGGGAGACGGTCGGGAAGCTTTCTTT. The J gene is TRBJ1-1, the V gene TRBV5-1, with D uncertain. The CDR3 extends over 14 amino acids. Trimming took 0 bases from V and 8 from J, leaving 14 bases between them. The germline V gene encodes CDR1 SGHRS and CDR2 YFSETQ.

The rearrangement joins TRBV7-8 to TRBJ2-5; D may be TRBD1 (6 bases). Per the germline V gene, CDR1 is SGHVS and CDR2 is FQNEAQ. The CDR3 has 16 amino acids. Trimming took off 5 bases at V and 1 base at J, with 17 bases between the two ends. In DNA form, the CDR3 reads TGTGCCAGCAGCCACGAGAGGGGGATAGGCCAAGAGACCCAGTACTTC. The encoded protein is CASSHERGIGQETQYF.

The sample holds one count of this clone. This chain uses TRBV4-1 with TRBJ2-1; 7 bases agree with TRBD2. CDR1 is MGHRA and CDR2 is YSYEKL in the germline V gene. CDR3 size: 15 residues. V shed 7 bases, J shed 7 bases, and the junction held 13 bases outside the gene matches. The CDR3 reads CASTPGRAGLNEQFF. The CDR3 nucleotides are TGCGCCAGCACCCCAGGGAGGGCAGGGTTAAATGAGCAGTTCTTC.

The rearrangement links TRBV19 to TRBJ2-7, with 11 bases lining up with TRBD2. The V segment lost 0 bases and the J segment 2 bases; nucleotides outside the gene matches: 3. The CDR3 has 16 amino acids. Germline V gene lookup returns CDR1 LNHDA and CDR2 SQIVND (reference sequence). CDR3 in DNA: TGTGCCAGTAGTATAGACGGGACTAGCGGAACCTACGAGCAGTACTTC. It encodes CASSIDGTSGTYEQYF.

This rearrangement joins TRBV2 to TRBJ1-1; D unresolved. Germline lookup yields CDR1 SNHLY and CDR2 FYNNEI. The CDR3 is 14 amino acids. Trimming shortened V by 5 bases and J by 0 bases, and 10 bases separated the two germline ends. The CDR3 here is CASSRSGVNTEAFF. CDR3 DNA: TGTGCCAGCAGTCGAAGCGGGGTGAACACTGAAGCTTTCTTT.

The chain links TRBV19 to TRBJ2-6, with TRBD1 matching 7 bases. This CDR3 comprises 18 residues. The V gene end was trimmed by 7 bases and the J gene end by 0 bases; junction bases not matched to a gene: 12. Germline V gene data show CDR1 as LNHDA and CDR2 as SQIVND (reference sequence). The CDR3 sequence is CASIPGGGRTSGANVLTF. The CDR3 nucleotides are TGTGCCAGTATCCCAGGGGGTGGGCGGACCTCTGGGGCCAACGTCCTGACTTTC. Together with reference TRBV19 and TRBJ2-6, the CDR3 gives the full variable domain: DGGITQSPKYLFRKEGQNVTLSCEQNLNHDAMYWYRQDPGQGLRLIYYSQIVNDFQKGDIAEGYSVSREKKESFPLTVTSAQKNPTAFYLCASIPGGGRTSGANVLTFGAGSRLTVL.

In DNA, the CDR3 is TGCGCCAGCGGCTCCGGGACAGCCTATGGCTACACCTTC. Its protein is CASGSGTAYGYTF. The V gene is TRBV10-2, the J gene TRBJ1-2, with 7 bases matching TRBD1. The CDR3 totals 13 residues. The J segment lost 4 bases and the V segment lost 8 bases, leaving 7 bases of the junction unmatched. Per germline, CDR1 WSHSY and CDR2 SAAADI.